The rows below give T cell receptor beta chains drawn from one sample of a study of shared clonotypes between healthy human individuals. Repertoires were generated with immunoSEQ multiplex PCR, while TCRdb's copy carries only in-frame clones and drops some. The sample includes under 2,500,000 clones, about 94% seen only once; the top ten take 0.1% to 0.15%. Sequenced: naive CD4+ T cells sorted from blood. Receptors originate from a man between 18 and 35 years old in good health. Each CDR3 is given with its conserved first and last residue. D genes are given only for firm matches. Part of the rows lack a size; the others show once, few, many or a class for expanded clones.

TRBJ2-3	TRBD2	.	TRBV29-1	TGCAGCGTGGCCGGGACTAGCACGGATACGCAGTATTTT	CSVAGTSTDTQYF
TRBJ1-1	.	.	TRBV6-5	TGTGCCAGCAGAAGACAGATGAACACTGAAGCTTTCTTT	CASRRQMNTEAFF
TRBJ2-5	.	once	TRBV25-1	TGTGCCAGCAGTGAGGGAGGCGGGACAGAGACCCAGTACTTC	CASSEGGGTETQYF
TRBJ1-4	TRBD1	.	TRBV7-9	TGTGCCAGCAGCTTAGGAAGGGGGCTAAATGAAAAACTGTTTTTT	CASSLGRGLNEKLFF
TRBJ2-5	.	.	TRBV25-1	TGTGCCAGCAGTTCCGGACTCTATGAAAGGGAGACCCAGTACTTC	CASSSGLYERETQYF
TRBJ2-3	TRBD1	.	TRBV5-6	TGTGCCAGCGGTGCCCCAGCAGCTTGGGGACAGAGCACAGATACGCAGTATTTT	CASGAPAAWGQSTDTQYF
TRBJ1-4	.	.	TRBV25-1	TGTGCCAGCACCCAAGGGAGCGTGGGTAATGAAAAACTGTTTTTT	CASTQGSVGNEKLFF
TRBJ2-7	TRBD2	.	TRBV4-1	TGCGCCAGCAGCCGAGTAGCGGGAGGACAAAACGAGCAGTACTTC	CASSRVAGGQNEQYF
TRBJ2-1	.	.	TRBV30	TGTGCCTGGAGTGTTCGGCGGGGATCTGAGCAGTTCTTC	CAWSVRRGSEQFF
TRBJ2-7	.	.	TRBV18	TGTGCCAGCCGCCACGAGGGTTATCCCTACGAGCAGTACTTC	CASRHEGYPYEQYF
TRBJ2-1	TRBD1	once	TRBV28	TGTGCCAGCAGTTTAAGTGCGGGACAGGGGGAGAGTGAGCAGTTCTTC	CASSLSAGQGESEQFF
TRBJ1-6	TRBD1	.	TRBV4-1	TGCGCCAGCAGCCCGGGACAGCCGAGAAATTCACCCCTCCACTTT	CASSPGQPRNSPLHF
TRBJ2-7	TRBD2	.	TRBV9	TGTGCCAGCAGCGTGGGGACTAGCGGGGGGGCCCAGGAGCAGTACTTC	CASSVGTSGGAQEQYF
TRBJ2-7	TRBD1	.	TRBV7-6	TGTGCCAGCAGCGCGGAGAGCGGACAGGGGTACGAGCAGTACTTC	CASSAESGQGYEQYF
TRBJ1-3	.	.	TRBV5-4	TGTGCCAGCACCCTCACGGGGGCGGCTGGAAACACCATATATTTT	CASTLTGAAGNTIYF
TRBJ1-6	.	.	TRBV28	TGTGCCACTCGACGGGGGGGACCATTGGGTTCACCCCTCCACTTT	CATRRGGPLGSPLHF
TRBJ1-2	.	.	TRBV19	TGTGCCAGTAGTATAATAGGACGGACGAACTATGGCTACACCTTC	CASSIIGRTNYGYTF
TRBJ1-5	.	.	TRBV7-9	TGTGCCAGCAGCTTAGGTTCCGGGGAGCATCAGCCCCAGCATTTT	CASSLGSGEHQPQHF
TRBJ1-6	.	.	TRBV2	TGTGCCAGCCAATTAACAGCCTATAATTCACCCCTCCACTTT	CASQLTAYNSPLHF
TRBJ2-3	.	.	TRBV29-1	TGCAGCGTTGATAAGAGGGGCTCAGGTTTTGGTTTCACAGATACGCAGTATTTT	CSVDKRGSGFGFTDTQYF
TRBJ1-3	.	.	TRBV19	TGTGCCAGTAGTAACCTACAGGGAAACACCATATATTTT	CASSNLQGNTIYF
TRBJ2-1	.	.	TRBV29-1	TGCAGCGTTGAAGATTCGGGGTACAATGAGCAGTTCTTC	CSVEDSGYNEQFF
TRBJ1-1	.	once	TRBV28	TGTGCCTCACACCTAAGGATCTCCGGCACTGAAGCTTTCTTT	CASHLRISGTEAFF
TRBJ2-5	.	.	TRBV18	TGTGCCAGCTCACCACGAATCGGGGGCCGTGACCAAGAGACCCAGTACTTC	CASSPRIGGRDQETQYF
TRBJ2-7	TRBD1	.	TRBV7-6	TGTGCCAGCAGCTTGGATAGCCCCGGGACAGGGGATTACGAGCAGTACTTC	CASSLDSPGTGDYEQYF
TRBJ2-3	.	.	TRBV7-2	TGTGCCAGCAGCGTCCGGGACCAGACCCCAGATACGCAGTATTTT	CASSVRDQTPDTQYF
TRBJ2-7	.	.	TRBV19	TGTGCCAGTAGTATAGATAGGGCAGGCGAGCAGTACTTC	CASSIDRAGEQYF
TRBJ1-4	.	.	TRBV2	TGTGCCAGCAGTGAACAGACAAATGAAAAACTGTTTTTT	CASSEQTNEKLFF
TRBJ2-1	TRBD1	.	TRBV5-4	TGTGCCAGCAGCCGGGGACAGGGCGATGAGCAGTTCTTC	CASSRGQGDEQFF
TRBJ2-2	.	.	TRBV5-6	TGTGCCAGCAGCTTAGCCCGGAAACAAGGGGCCGGGGAGCTGTTTTTT	CASSLARKQGAGELFF
TRBJ2-7	TRBD2	.	TRBV4-3	TGCGCCAGCAGCCAAGAGCCCACTGGACTAGCGGGAGGGCCACCCTACGAGCAGTACTTC	CASSQEPTGLAGGPPYEQYF
TRBJ1-1	TRBD1	.	TRBV11-2	TGTGCCAGCATGGGACAGCTAAGCACTGAAGCTTTCTTT	CASMGQLSTEAFF
TRBJ1-1	.	.	TRBV2	TGTGCCAGCAGTGAAGCCCCGAACACTGAAGCTTTCTTT	CASSEAPNTEAFF
TRBJ2-5	TRBD2	.	TRBV5-1	TGCGCCAGCAGCGGACGGCTAGCGGGAGGTCAAGAGACCCAGTACTTC	CASSGRLAGGQETQYF
TRBJ2-7	.	.	TRBV18	TGTGCCAGCTCAGCAGGAGAAGTTGCAAGCTACGAGCAGTACTTC	CASSAGEVASYEQYF
TRBJ2-5	.	.	TRBV7-9	TGTGCCAGCAGCTTCTCCGCGGGGTTGGGGAAAGAGACCCAGTACTTC	CASSFSAGLGKETQYF
TRBJ2-7	TRBD1	.	TRBV9	TGTGCCAGCAGCTCCCCGGGACAGGCCTACGAGCAGTACTTC	CASSSPGQAYEQYF
TRBJ2-3	TRBD2	.	TRBV18	TGTGCCAGCTCACTACCCAGCGGGGGGGTCACTAATACGCAGTATTTT	CASSLPSGGVTNTQYF
TRBJ2-7	TRBD1	.	TRBV7-9	TGTGCCAGCAGCTTACGGGACAGGCCAATGCAGTACTTC	CASSLRDRPMQYF
TRBJ2-6	.	.	TRBV28	TGTGCCTGCCAGGGTGGGAGCTCTGGGGCCAACGTCCTGACTTTC	CACQGGSSGANVLTF
TRBJ2-7	.	.	TRBV6-5	TGTGCCAGCAGCCCCGGGGGAGGCTACGAGCAGTACTTC	CASSPGGGYEQYF
TRBJ2-7	.	few	TRBV5-1	TGCGCCAGCAGCTTGGGAGTAGAGGGGATCTACGAGCAGTACTTC	CASSLGVEGIYEQYF
TRBJ2-1	.	.	TRBV5-1	TGCGCCAGCAGAAGGGGAATTTTTGTGGTACTCACCTACAATGAGCAGTTCTTC	CASRRGIFVVLTYNEQFF
TRBJ1-3	.	few	TRBV29-1	TGCAGCGCAAACACGGACACCATATATTTT	CSANTDTIYF
TRBJ2-3	.	.	TRBV7-9	TGTGCCAGCAGCTTATTCAGGGAGAGGACAGATACGCAGTATTTT	CASSLFRERTDTQYF
TRBJ1-3	.	.	TRBV10-3	TGTGCCATCAGTGATCGAGGGACATCTGGAAACACCATATATTTT	CAISDRGTSGNTIYF